Presented here are 31 T cell receptor beta chains from one specimen sequenced in a study of human T cells and chemical hapten exposure. Time point of the sample: patch test 2, 6 weeks after DPC sensitization. Treatment reported: therapeutic diphenylcyclopropenone sensitization with weekly scalp DPC. From the RACE reads, TCRdb called clonotypes with MiXCR, one entry per CDR3 protein. The data hold 330,000 or so distinct CDR3 sequences, with about 6% observed a single time. Source: whole blood, taken in connection with sensitization to the hapten diphenylcyclopropenone (DPC). The receptors were gathered from a woman between 18 and 29 years old with alopecia areata. Some clones in this sample may be carry-over from other donors' samples.

Ten or more counts support this clonotype. The rearrangement joins TRBV6-5 to TRBJ2-3; 10 bases match TRBD2. Trimming at V came to 0 bases and at J to 7 bases, leaving 7 bases not matched to a gene. Germline values: CDR1 MNHEY, CDR2 SVGAGI. The CDR3 is 16 amino acids. The CDR3 DNA sequence: TGTGCCAGCAGTTACTCACCGAGCGGGGGGGAAAATACGCAGTATTTT. Its translation is CASSYSPSGGENTQYF.

This clonotype was seen many times. The chain employs TRBV11-2 and TRBJ1-5, with D perhaps matching TRBD1 (6 bases). The V end lost 1 base, the J end lost 4 bases, and 17 bases lay between the germline ends. This CDR3 comprises 17 residues. Germline CDR1 and CDR2: SGHAT and FQNNGV. CDR3 coding DNA: TGTGCCAGCAGCTTAGGTGTCGGCAGGGGCGCGAATCAGCCCCAGCATTTT. This encodes CASSLGVGRGANQPQHF.

The V and J genes are TRBV6-2 or TRBV6-3 and TRBJ1-1; 8 positions agree with TRBD1. Trimming at V came to 2 bases and at J to 5 bases, leaving 10 bases not matched to a gene. The CDR3 is made up of 16 amino acids. Germline values: CDR1 MNHEY, CDR2 SVGEGT. The CDR3 spells CASSYGGQGGRTEAFF. CDR3 coding DNA: TGTGCCAGCAGTTACGGTGGACAGGGAGGAAGGACTGAAGCTTTCTTT.

The chain carries TRBV29-1 and TRBJ1-1; no clear D gene. Germline-derived CDR1 and CDR2 are SQVTM and ANQGSEA. The CDR3 loop spans 11 amino acids. V lost 3 bases, J lost 6 bases, and 8 bases lay in between. CDR3: CSVEEGAEAFF. The CDR3 DNA is TGCAGCGTTGAGGAGGGAGCTGAAGCTTTCTTT.

This clonotype occurred a few times. The rearrangement uses TRBV4-3 and TRBJ1-1; D not resolved. V lost 1 base, J lost 0 bases, and 9 bases lay in between. Germline V gene sequence: CDR1 LGHNA, CDR2 YSLEER. The CDR3 is 15 residues long. Here the CDR3 reads CASSQVYAMNTEAFF. DNA for the CDR3: TGCGCCAGCAGCCAAGTATATGCCATGAACACTGAAGCTTTCTTT.

This clonotype has at least ten counts. The CDR3 DNA is TGTGCCAGCAGTCCTGGGGAGGGGGGACGCATGAACACTGAAGCTTTCTTT. As protein: CASSPGEGGRMNTEAFF. This chain connects TRBV12-3 or TRBV12-4 to TRBJ1-1; a weak D match, TRBD1 (6 bases). CDR3 length: 17 residues. Trimming stripped 5 bases from V and 0 bases from J, with 19 bases between.

V and J are TRBV4-1 and TRBJ2-1; 14 bases fit TRBD2. V was pared by 1 base and J by 9 bases, with 8 bases of the junction left unmatched. The CDR3 is 17 amino acids. Germline V CDR1 and CDR2: MGHRA, YSYEKL. For the CDR3, the DNA is TGCGCCAGCAGCCAAGTCCGGACTAGCGGGGGGCGGGCTGAGCAGTTCTTC. Translated: CASSQVRTSGGRAEQFF.

This clonotype showed up many times. The chain couples TRBV2 to TRBJ2-3, with TRBD2 as a possible D gene (5 bases). Germline V gene sequence: CDR1 SNHLY, CDR2 FYNNEI. This CDR3 contains 13 residues. The V and J ends lost 7 bases and 3 bases respectively, with 11 bases between them. The CDR3 nucleotides are TGTGCCAGCAAAGGACTGCAAACAGATACGCAGTATTTT. This sequence encodes CASKGLQTDTQYF. The full variable domain, in which reference TRBV2 and TRBJ2-3 provide the parts outside the CDR3, is EPEVTQTPSHQVTQMGQEVILRCVPISNHLYFYWYRQILGQKVEFLVSFYNNEISEKSEIFDDQFSVERPDGSNFTLKIRSTKLEDSAMYFCASKGLQTDTQYFGPGTRLTVL.

The rearrangement links TRBV4-1 to TRBJ1-2; 8 bases agree with TRBD1. The CDR3 is 16 residues long. Losses at the gene ends were 0 bases for V and 4 bases for J; bases not matched to a gene: 7. CDR1 is MGHRA and CDR2 is YSYEKL in the germline V gene. CDR3 sequence: CASSQEGQGLAYGYTF. The CDR3 region has the DNA TGCGCCAGCAGCCAAGAAGGACAGGGCTTAGCCTATGGCTACACCTTC.

In its sample, this clonotype was seen a few times. V and J are TRBV20-1 and TRBJ2-3, with 12 bases that match TRBD2. Germline CDR1 DFQATT, CDR2 SNEGSKA (reference sequence). V dropped 6 bases and J dropped 3; count of bases not matched to a gene: 7. The CDR3 is 15 residues long. The CDR3 sequence is CSAAGGTSGTDTQYF. CDR3 bases: TGCAGTGCCGCAGGCGGGACTAGCGGGACAGATACGCAGTATTTT.

The CDR3 region is CGAVGSYTDTQYF. The DNA for the CDR3 is TGTGGGGCGGTGGGTTCTTACACAGATACGCAGTATTTT. This sequence joins TRBV7-2 and TRBJ2-3, with unresolved D. The CDR3 has 13 residues. Germline V CDR1 and CDR2: SGHTA, FQGNSA.

The chain employs TRBV6-5 and TRBJ1-6, with 9 nucleotides matching TRBD1. This CDR3 comprises 18 residues. Trimming removed 3 bases from V and 8 bases from J; junction bases left unmatched: 14. Germline V gene data show CDR1 as MNHEY and CDR2 as SVGAGI. CDR3 sequence: CASSYRRWTGEKDSPLHF. The CDR3 region has the DNA TGTGCCAGCAGTTATCGGAGGTGGACAGGGGAGAAAGATTCACCCCTCCACTTT.

This clonotype has ten or more counts. V gene TRBV28 combines with J gene TRBJ1-2; D perhaps matches TRBD1 (5 bases). This CDR3 is built from 15 residues. V was shortened by 3 bases and J by 6 bases, with 17 bases between the two germline ends. From germline, CDR1 is MDHEN and CDR2 SYDVKM. The CDR3 protein is CASSFSGTPLDGYTF. The CDR3, as DNA: TGTGCCAGCAGTTTTTCGGGGACCCCGTTGGATGGCTACACCTTC.

The chain recombines TRBV3-1 with TRBJ1-2; D is perhaps TRBD1 (5 bases). Germline CDR1 and CDR2: LGHDT and YNNKEL (reference sequence). This CDR3 has 11 residues. V was clipped by 5 bases and J by 13 bases, with 14 bases between them. CDR3 sequence: CASSYGGLPTF. In nucleotides, the CDR3 is TGTGCCAGCAGCTACGGGGGTCTCCCCACCTTC.

In this sample, this clonotype turned up many times. This chain connects TRBV29-1 to TRBJ1-5; unclear D gene. Per the germline V gene, CDR1 is SQVTM and CDR2 is ANQGSEA. The CDR3 spans 13 residues. V lost 4 bases, J lost 6 bases, and 13 bases lay in between. The CDR3 loop is CSVVLAGGQPQHF. As DNA, the CDR3 is TGCAGCGTTGTTCTCGCAGGTGGTCAGCCCCAGCATTTT.

This clonotype was recorded at least ten times. The chain has TRBV18 and TRBJ1-1, with TRBD1 matching over 10 bases. CDR1 and CDR2 (germline): KGHSH, LQKENI. The CDR3 covers 16 residues. The V and J ends lost 4 bases and 1 base, in that order; junction bases with no gene match: 6. For the CDR3, the DNA is TGTGCCAGCTCACTATGGAGGGACAGGGGGAACACTGAAGCTTTCTTT. Protein product: CASSLWRDRGNTEAFF.

This clonotype was seen a few times. The chain joins TRBV14 to TRBJ2-2; no clear D gene. The CDR3 contains 15 residues. From germline, CDR1 is SGHDN and CDR2 FVKESK. The ends were cut back, 4 bases at V and 6 bases at J, with 15 bases in the middle. CDR3 in amino acids: CASSPPGSLAGELFF. Here the CDR3 DNA reads TGTGCCAGCAGCCCACCCGGTTCCCTCGCCGGGGAGCTGTTTTTT.

The chain is built from TRBV10-3 and TRBJ2-3, with D perhaps matching TRBD2 (6 bases). The length of the CDR3 is 16 residues. Germline CDR1 ENHRY, CDR2 SYGVKD. The ends were cut back, 3 bases at V and 2 bases at J, with 15 bases in the middle. CDR3 DNA sequence: TGTGCCATCAGTGAAGGGCGACGGGGGTACACAGATACGCAGTATTTT. Translated, it gives CAISEGRRGYTDTQYF.

In its sample, this clonotype was seen a few times. No DNA is shown, since the ends of the CDR3 on it are uncertain; the CDR3 is the one TCRdb lists. The V call is TRBV4-3, the J call TRBJ2-1; whether TRBD2, the table's D call, matches the DNA was not checked. The CDR3 adds up to 13 amino acids, both ends counted. Germline V CDR1 and CDR2: LGHNA, YSLEER. The CDR3 here is CASGVAGGSIQFF.

This clonotype was counted only a few times. The genes are TRBV28 and TRBJ1-1; a weak D match, TRBD1 (5 bases). This CDR3 is built from 13 residues. The V gene lost 4 bases and the J gene lost 10 bases, with 16 bases spanning the gap. Germline lookup yields CDR1 MDHEN and CDR2 SYDVKM. In DNA, the CDR3 is TGTGCCAGCAGTTCAACCCTCGCGGGGCGAGCTTTCTTT. Translation gives CASSSTLAGRAFF. Variable domain in full (rest from reference TRBV28 and TRBJ1-1): DVKVTQSSRYLVKRTGEKVFLECVQDMDHENMFWYRQDPGLGLRLIYFSYDVKMKEKGDIPEGYSVSREKKERFSLILESASTNQTSMYLCASSSTLAGRAFFGQGTRLTVV.

CDR3 coding DNA: TGTGCCAGCAGTTACTCGACAGGAGAAGCTTTCTTT. It encodes CASSYSTGEAFF. The V and J genes are TRBV6-5 and TRBJ1-1, with D maybe TRBD1 (6 bases). V was clipped by 0 bases and J by 8 bases, with 7 bases between them. CDR3 length: 12 residues. Per germline, CDR1 MNHEY and CDR2 SVGAGI.

This clonotype has at least ten counts. This chain joins TRBV29-1 and TRBJ1-1, with a weak D call TRBD1 (6 bases). Germline lookup yields CDR1 SQVTM and CDR2 ANQGSEA. The V end was cut by 7 bases, the J end by 0 bases, with 15 bases between. The CDR3 is 14 amino acids. The CDR3 here is CSAHAGALNTEAFF. In DNA form, the CDR3 reads TGCAGCGCCCATGCAGGGGCCCTGAACACTGAAGCTTTCTTT.

At least ten counts were recorded for this clonotype. The CDR3 DNA follows: TGCAGCGTTGAACTACAGGGGGGGAACACTGAAGCTTTCTTT. Its protein product is CSVELQGGNTEAFF. This chain uses TRBV29-1 with TRBJ1-1; 8 bases fit TRBD1. The CDR3 runs to 14 residues. Per the germline V gene, CDR1 is SQVTM and CDR2 is ANQGSEA. Trimming at V came to 2 bases and at J to 1 base, leaving 3 bases not matched to a gene. Combining the CDR3 with reference TRBV29-1 and TRBJ1-1 gives the whole variable domain SAVISQKPSRDICQRGTSLTIQCQVDSQVTMMFWYRQQPGQSLTLIATANQGSEATYESGFVIDKFPISRPNLTFSTLTVSNMSPEDSSIYLCSVELQGGNTEAFFGQGTRLTVV.

This clonotype was found a few times. The chain joins TRBV3-1 to TRBJ2-3; D uncertain. The CDR3 spans 15 residues. The germline V gene has CDR1 LGHDT and CDR2 YNNKEL (reference sequence). Trimming removed 0 bases at V and 3 bases at J, with 10 bases between. The CDR3 DNA sequence: TGTGCCAGCAGCCAAGACGTGGGGTTTACAGATACGCAGTATTTT. Protein: CASSQDVGFTDTQYF.

This clonotype was detected many times. The chain links TRBV7-2 to TRBJ1-6, with D unclear. Germline CDR1 reads SGHTA; CDR2 reads FQGNSA. This CDR3 has 18 residues. V lost 1 base, J lost 0 bases, and 13 bases lay in between. The CDR3 DNA follows: TGTGCCAGCAGCTTAGAGGCTGGACGTAGCTCCTATAATTCACCCCTCCACTTT. It translates to CASSLEAGRSSYNSPLHF.

This clonotype was seen a few times. The rearrangement uses TRBV5-1 and TRBJ1-2; 7 nucleotides line up with TRBD1. The CDR3 sequence is 13 residues long. The V and J ends lost 4 bases and 7 bases, in that order; junction bases with no gene match: 7. Per the germline V gene, CDR1 is SGHRS and CDR2 is YFSETQ. In DNA, the CDR3 is TGCGCCAGCAGCCGGGACAGCGGTGCTGGCTACACCTTC. Translated, it gives CASSRDSGAGYTF.

In its sample, this clonotype was seen many times. The gene calls are TRBV7-2 and TRBJ1-1, with a tentative D call TRBD1 (6 bases). The ends were cut back, 4 bases at V and 9 bases at J, with 15 bases in the middle. The CDR3 contains 13 residues. CDR1 is SGHTA and CDR2 is FQGNSA in the germline V gene. The CDR3 DNA reads as TGTGCCAGCAGCTGGGGGCAGATCCAGAAAGCTTTCTTT. Its protein is CASSWGQIQKAFF. The whole variable domain, remainder taken from reference TRBV7-2 and TRBJ1-1, is GAGVSQSPSNKVTEKGKDVELRCDPISGHTALYWYRQSLGQGLEFLIYFQGNSAPDKSGLPSDRFSAERTGGSVSTLTIQRTQQEDSAVYLCASSWGQIQKAFFGQGTRLTVV.

At least ten counts were recorded for this clonotype. The rearrangement links TRBV6-1 to TRBJ1-1; weak D call: TRBD1 (6 bases). Germline assignment: CDR1 MNHNS and CDR2 SASEGT. The V gene lost 1 base and the J gene lost 3 bases, with 9 bases spanning the gap. The length of the CDR3 is 14 residues. The CDR3 loop is CASSEVGGYTEAFF. The CDR3 region has the DNA TGTGCCAGCAGTGAAGTTGGGGGCTACACTGAAGCTTTCTTT.

The chain recombines TRBV12-3 or TRBV12-4 with TRBJ1-5; D gene unclear. Trimming left V 3 bases short and J 6 bases short, with 9 bases between. The CDR3 has 13 amino acids. The CDR3 is CASSFEGGQPQHF. The DNA of the CDR3 is TGTGCCAGCAGTTTTGAGGGAGGTCAGCCCCAGCATTTT.

This clonotype was counted at least ten times. The gene calls are TRBV6-2 or TRBV6-3 and TRBJ2-3; D possibly corresponds to TRBD2 (5 bases). V lost 3 bases and J 0 bases, leaving 16 bases between the germline ends. The germline V gene has CDR1 MNHEY and CDR2 SVGEGT. This CDR3 has 17 amino acids. The CDR3, as DNA: TGTGCCAGCAGTTATGATTCCAGCGGCACAAGCACAGATACGCAGTATTTT. It is translated as CASSYDSSGTSTDTQYF.

This clonotype was seen many times. The V call is TRBV20-1, the J call TRBJ1-5; 7 bases line up with TRBD1. V dropped 2 bases and J dropped 4; count of bases not matched to a gene: 8. CDR3 length: 15 amino acids. Germline V gives CDR1 DFQATT, CDR2 SNEGSKA (reference sequence). CDR3 residues: CSARYAGQVNQPQHF. The CDR3, as DNA: TGCAGTGCTAGATATGCTGGACAGGTGAATCAGCCCCAGCATTTT.